A single TCR beta chain is shown here with its context. Per the original data handling: Reference gene primer amplification in the assay estimated nucleated cell counts. Profiled with immunoSEQ multiplex PCR; TCRdb holds only in-frame clones, not every one. D and trimming were read from the DNA, whereas the V and J calls and clone size are those reported in that table. The sample includes 90,000 to 150,000 clones, roughly 80% of them seen just once. This specimen comes from a study of blood T cell repertoires in COVID-19. At the level of the study: Samples came from the United States, Italy and Spain, spanning acute and convalescent COVID-19.

Trimming removed 5 bases from V and 0 bases from J, with 7 bases in between. Germline-derived CDR1 and CDR2 are LGHDT and YNNKEL (reference sequence). The length of the CDR3 is 13 residues. The specimen sequenced was peripheral blood. The rearrangement uses TRBV3-1 (or the pseudogene TRBV3-2) and TRBJ2-5; D unresolved. This TCR was recovered from a man in his 70s with acute or convalescent COVID-19. This CDR3 reads CASSFRDQETQYF. As DNA, the CDR3 is TGTGCCAGCAGCTTCCGGGACCAAGAGACCCAGTACTTC.